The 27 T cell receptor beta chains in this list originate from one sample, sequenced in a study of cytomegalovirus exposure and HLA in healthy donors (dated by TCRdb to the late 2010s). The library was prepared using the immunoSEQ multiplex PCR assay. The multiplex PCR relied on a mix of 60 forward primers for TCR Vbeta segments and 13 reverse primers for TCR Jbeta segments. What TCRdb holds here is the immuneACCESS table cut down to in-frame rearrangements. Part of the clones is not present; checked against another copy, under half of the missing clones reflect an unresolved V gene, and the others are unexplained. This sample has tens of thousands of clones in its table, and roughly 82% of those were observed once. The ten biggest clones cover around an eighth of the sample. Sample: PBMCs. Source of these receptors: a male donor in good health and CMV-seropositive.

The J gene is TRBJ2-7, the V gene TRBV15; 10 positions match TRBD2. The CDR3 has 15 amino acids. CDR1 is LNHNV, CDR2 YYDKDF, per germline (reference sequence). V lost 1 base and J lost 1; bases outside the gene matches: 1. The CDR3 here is CATSRGTSGSYEQYF. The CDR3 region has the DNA TGTGCCACCAGCAGAGGGACTAGCGGATCCTACGAGCAGTACTTC.

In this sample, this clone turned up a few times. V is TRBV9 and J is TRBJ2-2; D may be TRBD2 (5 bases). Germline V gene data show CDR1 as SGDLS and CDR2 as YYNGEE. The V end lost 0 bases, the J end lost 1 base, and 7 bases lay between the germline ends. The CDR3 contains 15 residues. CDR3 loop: CASSVGTLNTGELFF. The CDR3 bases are TGTGCCAGCAGCGTAGGGACTTTGAACACCGGGGAGCTGTTTTTT.

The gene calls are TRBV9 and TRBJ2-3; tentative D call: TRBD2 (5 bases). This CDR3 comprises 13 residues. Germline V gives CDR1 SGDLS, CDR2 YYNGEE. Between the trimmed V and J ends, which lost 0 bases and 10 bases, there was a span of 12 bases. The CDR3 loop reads CASSVDPSGAQYF. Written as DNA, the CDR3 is TGTGCCAGCAGCGTAGACCCTTCCGGGGCGCAGTATTTT.

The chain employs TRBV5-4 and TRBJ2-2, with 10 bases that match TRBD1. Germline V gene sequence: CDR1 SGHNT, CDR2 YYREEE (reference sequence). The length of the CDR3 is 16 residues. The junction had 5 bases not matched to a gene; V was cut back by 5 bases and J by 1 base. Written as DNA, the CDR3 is TGTGCCAGCAGAAAGACAGGGGGCGTGAACACCGGGGAGCTGTTTTTT. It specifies CASRKTGGVNTGELFF.

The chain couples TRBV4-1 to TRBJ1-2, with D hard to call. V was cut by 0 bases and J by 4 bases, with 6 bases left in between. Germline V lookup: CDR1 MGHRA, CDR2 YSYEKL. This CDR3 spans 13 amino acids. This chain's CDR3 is CASSQEPGYGYTF. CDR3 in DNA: TGCGCCAGCAGCCAAGAGCCGGGCTATGGCTACACCTTC.

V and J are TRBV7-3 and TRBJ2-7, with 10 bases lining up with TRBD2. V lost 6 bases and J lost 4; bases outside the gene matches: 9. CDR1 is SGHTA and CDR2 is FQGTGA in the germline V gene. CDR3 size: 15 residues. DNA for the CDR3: TGTGCCAGCAGTCTCAGCGGGGGGGCCGGGTACGAGCAGTACTTC. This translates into CASSLSGGAGYEQYF.

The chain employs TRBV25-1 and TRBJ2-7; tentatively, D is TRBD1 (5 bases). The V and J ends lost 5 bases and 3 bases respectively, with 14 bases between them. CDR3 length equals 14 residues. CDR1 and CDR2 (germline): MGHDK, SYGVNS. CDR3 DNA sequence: TGTGCCAGCAGTCCCCAGGGAAAGGGCTACGAGCAGTACTTC. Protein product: CASSPQGKGYEQYF.

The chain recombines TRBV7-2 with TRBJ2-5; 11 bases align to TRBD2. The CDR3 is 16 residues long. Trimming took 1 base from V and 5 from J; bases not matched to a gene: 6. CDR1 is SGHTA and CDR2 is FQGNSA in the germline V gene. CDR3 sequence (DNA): TGTGCCAGCAGCTTAGGGTCTAGCGGGGGGTGGGAGACCCAGTACTTC. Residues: CASSLGSSGGWETQYF.

CDR3 region: CASSPRDRGRGNTIYF. In nucleotides, the CDR3 is TGTGCCAGCTCGCCCCGGGACAGGGGGCGTGGAAACACCATATATTTT. This chain joins TRBV18 and TRBJ1-3, with 12 bases lining up with TRBD1. The V gene end was trimmed by 6 bases and the J gene end by 3 bases; junction bases not matched to a gene: 6. The germline gives CDR1 KGHSH, CDR2 LQKENI. CDR3 length equals 16 residues.

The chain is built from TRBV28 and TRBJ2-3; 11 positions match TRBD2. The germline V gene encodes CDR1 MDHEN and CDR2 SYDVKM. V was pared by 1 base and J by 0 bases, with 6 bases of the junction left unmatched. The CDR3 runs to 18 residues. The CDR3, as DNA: TGTGCCAGCAGTTTATTAATACTAGCGGGGGTTAGCACAGATACGCAGTATTTT. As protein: CASSLLILAGVSTDTQYF.

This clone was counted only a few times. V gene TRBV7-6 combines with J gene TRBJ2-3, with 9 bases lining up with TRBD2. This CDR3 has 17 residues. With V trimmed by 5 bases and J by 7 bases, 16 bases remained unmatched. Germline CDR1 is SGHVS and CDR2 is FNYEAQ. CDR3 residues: CASSLALRAGGPNTQYF. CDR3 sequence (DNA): TGTGCCAGCAGCCTCGCCTTACGGGCGGGGGGGCCAAATACGCAGTATTTT.

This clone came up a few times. The CDR3 loop reads CASSGTGTLGVLTF. The CDR3, as DNA: TGTGCCAGTAGTGGGACAGGGACCCTTGGCGTCCTGACTTTC. The chain has TRBV19 and TRBJ2-6, with 9 bases aligning to TRBD1. CDR3 length equals 14 residues. V lost 5 bases and J lost 12; bases outside the gene matches: 8. Germline V gene lookup returns CDR1 LNHDA and CDR2 SQIVND (reference sequence).

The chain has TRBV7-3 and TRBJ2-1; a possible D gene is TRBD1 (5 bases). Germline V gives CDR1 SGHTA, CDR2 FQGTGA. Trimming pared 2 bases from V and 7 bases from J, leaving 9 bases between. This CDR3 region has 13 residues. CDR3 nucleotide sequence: TGTGCCAGCAGCTTAGACAGACAGAATGAGCAGTTCTTC. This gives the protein CASSLDRQNEQFF.

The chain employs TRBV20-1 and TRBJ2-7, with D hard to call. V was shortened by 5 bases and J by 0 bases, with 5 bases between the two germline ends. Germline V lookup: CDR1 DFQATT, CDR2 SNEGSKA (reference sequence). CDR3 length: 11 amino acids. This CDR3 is CSALNSYEQYF. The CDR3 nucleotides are TGCAGTGCTCTAAACTCCTACGAGCAGTACTTC.

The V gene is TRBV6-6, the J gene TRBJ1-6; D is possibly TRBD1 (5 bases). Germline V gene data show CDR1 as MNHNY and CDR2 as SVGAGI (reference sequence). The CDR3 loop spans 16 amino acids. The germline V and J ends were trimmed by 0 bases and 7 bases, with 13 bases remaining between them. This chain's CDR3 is CASSYSGGTGNSPLHF. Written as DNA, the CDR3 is TGTGCCAGCAGTTACTCGGGGGGGACGGGGAATTCACCCCTCCACTTT.

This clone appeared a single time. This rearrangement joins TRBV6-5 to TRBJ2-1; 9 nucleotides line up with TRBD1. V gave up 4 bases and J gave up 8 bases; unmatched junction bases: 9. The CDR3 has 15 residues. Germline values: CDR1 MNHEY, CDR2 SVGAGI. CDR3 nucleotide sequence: TGTGCCAGCAGTTTCACCGGGACAGGGAACCATGAGCAGTTCTTC. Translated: CASSFTGTGNHEQFF.

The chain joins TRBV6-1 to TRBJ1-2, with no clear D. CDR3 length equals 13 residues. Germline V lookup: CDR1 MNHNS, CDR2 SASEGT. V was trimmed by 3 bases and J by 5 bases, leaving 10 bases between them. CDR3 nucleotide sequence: TGTGCCAGCAGTGAGTCGGGAAGTTATGGCTACACCTTC. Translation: CASSESGSYGYTF.

CDR3 bases: TGTGCCAGCAGCTTAGGGCCCAAGACTTCGGCCGTCGGGAATGAGCAGTTCTTC. Its translation is CASSLGPKTSAVGNEQFF. The V call is TRBV13, the J call TRBJ2-1; D is ambiguous. The V end was cut by 0 bases, the J end by 7 bases, with 22 bases between. The germline CDR1 and CDR2 sequences are PRHDT and FYEKMQ (reference sequence). The CDR3 consists of 18 residues. The full variable domain, rest sourced from reference TRBV13 and TRBJ2-1, is AAGVIQSPRHLIKEKRETATLKCYPIPRHDTVYWYQQGPGQDPQFLISFYEKMQSDKGSIPDRFSAQQFSDYHSELNMSSLELGDSALYFCASSLGPKTSAVGNEQFFGPGTRLTVL.

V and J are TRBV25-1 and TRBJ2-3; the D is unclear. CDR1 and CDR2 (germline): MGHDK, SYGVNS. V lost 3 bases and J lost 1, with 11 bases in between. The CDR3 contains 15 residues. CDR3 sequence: CASSDQNRRTDTQYF. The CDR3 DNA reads TGTGCCAGCAGTGATCAAAACAGACGCACAGATACGCAGTATTTT.

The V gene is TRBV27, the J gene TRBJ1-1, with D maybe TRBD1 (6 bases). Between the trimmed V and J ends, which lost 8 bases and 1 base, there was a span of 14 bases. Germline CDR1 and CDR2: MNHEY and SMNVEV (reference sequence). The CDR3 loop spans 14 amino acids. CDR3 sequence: CASHQQGPNTEAFF. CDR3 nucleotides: TGTGCCAGCCACCAACAGGGCCCGAACACTGAAGCTTTCTTT.

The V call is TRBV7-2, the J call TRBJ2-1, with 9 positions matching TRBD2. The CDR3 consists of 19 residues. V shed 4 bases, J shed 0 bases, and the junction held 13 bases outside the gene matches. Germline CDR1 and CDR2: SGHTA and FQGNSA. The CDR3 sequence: CASSSALLSGGSSYNEQFF. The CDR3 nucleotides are TGTGCCAGCAGCTCAGCCCTCTTGAGCGGGGGGAGCTCCTACAATGAGCAGTTCTTC.

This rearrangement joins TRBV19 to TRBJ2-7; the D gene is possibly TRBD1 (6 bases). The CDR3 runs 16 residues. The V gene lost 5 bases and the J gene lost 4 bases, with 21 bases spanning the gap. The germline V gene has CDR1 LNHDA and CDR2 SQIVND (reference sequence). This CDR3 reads CASSPGTPKGGYEQYF. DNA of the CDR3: TGTGCCAGTAGTCCAGGGACACCAAAGGGCGGGTACGAGCAGTACTTC.

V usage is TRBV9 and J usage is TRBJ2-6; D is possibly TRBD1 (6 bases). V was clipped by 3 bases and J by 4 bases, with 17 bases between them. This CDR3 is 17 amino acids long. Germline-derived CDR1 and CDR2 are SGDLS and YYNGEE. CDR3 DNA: TGTGCCAGCAGCGCCGCGGCAGGGGCGCAAGGGGCCAACGTCCTGACTTTC. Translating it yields CASSAAAGAQGANVLTF.

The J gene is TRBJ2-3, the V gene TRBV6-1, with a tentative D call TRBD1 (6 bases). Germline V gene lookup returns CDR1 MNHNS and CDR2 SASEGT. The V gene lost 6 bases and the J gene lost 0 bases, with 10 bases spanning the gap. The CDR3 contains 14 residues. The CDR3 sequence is CASSKQGSTDTQYF. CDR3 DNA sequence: TGTGCCAGCAGCAAACAGGGCAGCACAGATACGCAGTATTTT.

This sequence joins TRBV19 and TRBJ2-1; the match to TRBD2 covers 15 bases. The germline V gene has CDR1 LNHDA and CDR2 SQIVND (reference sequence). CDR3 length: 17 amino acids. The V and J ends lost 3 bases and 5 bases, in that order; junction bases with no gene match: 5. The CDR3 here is CASSIGLAGGPDNEQFF. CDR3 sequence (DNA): TGTGCCAGTAGTATTGGACTAGCGGGAGGGCCGGACAATGAGCAGTTCTTC.

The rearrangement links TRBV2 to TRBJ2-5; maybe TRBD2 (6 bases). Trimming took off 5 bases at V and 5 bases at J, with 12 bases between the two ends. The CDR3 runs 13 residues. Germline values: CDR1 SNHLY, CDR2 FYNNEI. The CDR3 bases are TGTGCCAGCAGTAGCCGGGAGTACGAGACCCAGTACTTC. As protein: CASSSREYETQYF.

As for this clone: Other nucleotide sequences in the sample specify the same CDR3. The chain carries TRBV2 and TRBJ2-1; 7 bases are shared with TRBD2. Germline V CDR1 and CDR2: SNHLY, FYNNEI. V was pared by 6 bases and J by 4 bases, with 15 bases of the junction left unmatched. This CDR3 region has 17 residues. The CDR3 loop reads CASSPLGGGLMYNEQFF. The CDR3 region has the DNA TGTGCCAGCAGCCCACTTGGGGGGGGACTGATGTACAATGAGCAGTTCTTC.